The present TCR beta chain was sequenced within a study of cytotoxic CD8 clonotypes in ibrutinib-treated CLL. General study findings and limits: There were differences in sampling times between sustained-remission and progressing patients.

Germline V gives CDR1 LNHDA, CDR2 SQIVND (reference sequence). V shed 3 bases and J shed 5 bases, with 13 bases lying between them. The length of the CDR3 is 14 residues. Only in-frame clones appear in the TCRdb table, and some are missing; sequencing was by immunoSEQ multiplex PCR. The sample consists of about 310,000 clones, 80% of them appearing once. As to this clone: What it binds is unknown.

The chain employs TRBV19 and TRBJ2-5; a weak D match, TRBD1 (5 bases). The sequence derives from a human donor with chronic lymphocytic leukemia. The sequences come from PBMCs, collected before ibrutinib treatment. In nucleotides, the CDR3 is TGTGCCAGTAGTATGGGTTCAGGGTGGGAGACCCAGTACTTC. Amino acid sequence: CASSMGSGWETQYF.